Listed here is a single T cell receptor (beta chain). The data derive from a study of shared clonotypes between healthy human individuals. The table came from immunoSEQ multiplex PCR; TCRdb's copy has only in-frame clones and leaves some out. The profile covers about 2.4 million clones, with more than 85% appearing a single time and around 0.4% taken by the ten largest. CD4+ cell separation produced CD45RA+ naive and CD45RA-negative memory subsets. Germline V gene data show CDR1 as SGHRS and CDR2 as YFSETQ. The V and J ends lost 7 bases and 1 base, in that order; junction bases with no gene match: 24. The CDR3 has 22 residues.

This receptor was identified in a man between 18 and 29 years old in good health. Some clones in this sample may be carry-over from other donors' samples. Sample: naive CD4+ T cells from PBMCs. As to subset: CD45RA+ positively selected. The chain couples TRBV5-1 to TRBJ2-2, with 11 bases identical to TRBD2. The CDR3 DNA sequence: TGCGCCAGCCACGACCCCACCGGACGGACCTTCGGACTAGCGGGGAACACCGGGGAGCTGTTTTTT. It encodes CASHDPTGRTFGLAGNTGELFF.